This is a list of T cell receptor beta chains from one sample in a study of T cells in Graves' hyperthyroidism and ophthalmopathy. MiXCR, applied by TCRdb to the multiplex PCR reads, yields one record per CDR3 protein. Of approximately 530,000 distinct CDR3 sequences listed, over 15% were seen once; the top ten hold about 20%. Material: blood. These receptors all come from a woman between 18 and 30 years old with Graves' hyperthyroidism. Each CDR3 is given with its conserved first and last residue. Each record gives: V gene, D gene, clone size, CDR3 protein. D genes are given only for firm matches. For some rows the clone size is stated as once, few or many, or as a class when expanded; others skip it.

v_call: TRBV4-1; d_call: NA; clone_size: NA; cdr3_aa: CASSQGRAGQINQPQHF
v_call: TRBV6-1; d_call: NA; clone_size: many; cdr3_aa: CASSTGWTLAFF
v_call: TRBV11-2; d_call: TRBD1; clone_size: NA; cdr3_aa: CASSPGAGGQNTEAFF
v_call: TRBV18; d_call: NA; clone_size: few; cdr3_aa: CASSPQGEYNEQFF
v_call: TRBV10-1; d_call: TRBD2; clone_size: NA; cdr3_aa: CASAGLAKTSTDTQYF
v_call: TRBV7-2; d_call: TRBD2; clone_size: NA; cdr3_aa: CASSPLLAGLTHTQYF
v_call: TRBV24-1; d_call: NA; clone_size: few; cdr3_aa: CATSDRGQGSNEQFF
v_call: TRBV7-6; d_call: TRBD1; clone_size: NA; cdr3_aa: CASSLEPGGSDQPQHF
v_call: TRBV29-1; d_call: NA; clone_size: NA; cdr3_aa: CSVTGLADGKLFF
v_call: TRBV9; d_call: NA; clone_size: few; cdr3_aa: CASSVDEGRAARYTF
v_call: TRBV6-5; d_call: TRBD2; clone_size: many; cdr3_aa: CASSYAALAGGFEQYF
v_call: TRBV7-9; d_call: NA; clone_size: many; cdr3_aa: CASSTRSGNTGELFF
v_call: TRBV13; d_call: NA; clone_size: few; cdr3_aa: CASSSPRQEQETQYF
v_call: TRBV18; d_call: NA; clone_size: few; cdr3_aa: CASSPLAIGSTREQYF
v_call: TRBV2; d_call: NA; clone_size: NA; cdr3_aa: CASRLETQYF
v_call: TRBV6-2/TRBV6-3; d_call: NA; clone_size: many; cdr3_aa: CASSYSRKWNTEAFF
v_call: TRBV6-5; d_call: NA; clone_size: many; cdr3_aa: CASSYARQESSYNSPLHF
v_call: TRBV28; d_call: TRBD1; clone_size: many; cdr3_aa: CASSFLDRGEETQYF
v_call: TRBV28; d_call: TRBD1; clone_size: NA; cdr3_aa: CASRPDRGRETQYF
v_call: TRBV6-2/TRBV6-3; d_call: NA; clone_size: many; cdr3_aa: CASSPDLSGYYEQYF
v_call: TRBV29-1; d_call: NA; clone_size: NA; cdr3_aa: CSVEQGGETQFF
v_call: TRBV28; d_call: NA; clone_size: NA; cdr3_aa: CASSGGPALQYF
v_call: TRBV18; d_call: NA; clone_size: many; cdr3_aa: CASSPARTNEQFF
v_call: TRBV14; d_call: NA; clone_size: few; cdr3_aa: CASSGLGFLNTEAFF
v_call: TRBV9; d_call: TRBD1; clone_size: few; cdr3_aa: CASSVDRAGNTEAFF